Presented here are 31 T cell receptor beta chains from one specimen sequenced in a study of blood T cell repertoires in COVID-19. Clones were sequenced by immunoSEQ multiplex PCR, and TCRdb holds only the in-frame ones, with some missing. Of about 240,000 clones in the sample, roughly 90% were seen once. Sample: PBMCs or T cells enriched from blood (not recorded which). The source is a woman aged 30 to 39 who had recovered from COVID-19.

The chain uses TRBV24-1 and TRBJ2-3, with 9 bases that match TRBD1. The CDR3 is made up of 21 amino acids. Germline CDR1 KGHDR, CDR2 SFDVKD. V dropped 4 bases and J dropped 2; count of bases not matched to a gene: 21. The CDR3 region has the DNA TGTGCCACCAGTGACCGCTTAGGGACAGGGCGCTTGTGGACTAACACAGATACGCAGTATTTT. The encoded protein is CATSDRLGTGRLWTNTDTQYF.

J is TRBJ2-2 and V is TRBV3-1 (or the pseudogene TRBV3-2); 10 nucleotides line up with TRBD2. CDR3 size: 16 residues. V was pared by 4 bases and J by 3 bases, with 5 bases of the junction left unmatched. Germline loops: CDR1 LGHDT, CDR2 YNNKEL (reference sequence). In DNA form, the CDR3 reads TGTGCCAGCAGCCCTATCCTAGCGGGGGACACCGGGGAGCTGTTTTTT. This gives the protein CASSPILAGDTGELFF.

This chain links TRBV30 with TRBJ2-2; perhaps TRBD2 as D (7 bases). CDR1 is GTSNPN, CDR2 SVGIG, per germline (reference sequence). The CDR3 has 16 amino acids. V was pared by 4 bases and J by 5 bases, with 20 bases between. CDR3 bases: TGTGCCTGGATCTTGGGGGGGCAGTTAGGGACCGGGGAGCTGTTTTTT. Its translation is CAWILGGQLGTGELFF.

The J gene is TRBJ2-2, the V gene TRBV9, with 9 bases aligning to TRBD1. This CDR3 spans 15 amino acids. The V gene's germline CDR1 is SGDLS and CDR2 YYNGEE. Trimming cost V 3 bases and J 7 bases; bases outside gene matches: 7. The CDR3 DNA reads TGTGCCAGCAGCGAGATGACAGGGGGGAACGGGGAGCTGTTTTTT. Translation: CASSEMTGGNGELFF.

This clone was recorded only once. V is TRBV27 and J is TRBJ2-1; 8 bases line up with TRBD2. J was trimmed by 10 bases and V by 6 bases; bases with no gene match: 5. Germline-derived CDR1 and CDR2 are MNHEY and SMNVEV (reference sequence). The CDR3 totals 12 residues. This chain's CDR3 is CASSEREQEQFF. As DNA, the CDR3 is TGTGCCAGCAGCGAGCGGGAGCAAGAGCAGTTCTTC.

This chain joins TRBV5-4 and TRBJ2-3; 7 nucleotides line up with TRBD1. V lost 1 base, J lost 4 bases, and 12 bases stayed unmatched. The CDR3 spans 17 residues. In germline, CDR1 is SGHNT, CDR2 YYREEE (reference sequence). The CDR3 is CASSLTNRGIKPDTQYF. The DNA of the CDR3 is TGTGCCAGCAGCTTGACAAACAGGGGAATAAAGCCAGATACGCAGTATTTT.

The chain joins TRBV5-1 to TRBJ2-7, with TRBD2 identical over 12 bases. This CDR3 is 18 amino acids long. J gave up 2 bases and V 2 bases, and 11 bases lay outside the gene matches. Per germline, CDR1 SGHRS and CDR2 YFSETQ. The CDR3 nucleotides read TGCGCCAGCAGCTTACCCACTAGCGGGAGGTCACCTGCCTACGAGCAGTACTTC. Encoded protein: CASSLPTSGRSPAYEQYF.

V usage is TRBV20-1 and J usage is TRBJ2-3, with D perhaps matching TRBD1 (5 bases). The CDR3 is made up of 14 amino acids. Trimming shortened V by 3 bases and J by 2 bases, and 12 bases separated the two germline ends. Germline V gene data show CDR1 as DFQATT and CDR2 as SNEGSKA (reference sequence). Written as DNA, the CDR3 is TGCAGTGCTAGTGCTCTAGGGGACACAGATACGCAGTATTTT. Protein: CSASALGDTDTQYF.

The count of this clone is one. The rearrangement links TRBV11-3 to TRBJ2-2, with TRBD2 identical over 8 bases. Trimming at V came to 5 bases and at J to 6 bases, leaving 14 bases not matched to a gene. CDR3 length: 17 residues. From germline, CDR1 is SGHNT and CDR2 YENEEA. This CDR3 is CASSPRLSGSFPGELFF. DNA for the CDR3: TGTGCCAGCAGCCCCCGTTTGAGCGGGAGTTTCCCCGGGGAGCTGTTTTTT.

The chain joins TRBV6-5 to TRBJ1-1; the D is unclear. The V gene's germline CDR1 is MNHEY and CDR2 SVGAGI. Trimming left V 11 bases short and J 2 bases short, with 15 bases between. The CDR3 sequence is 13 residues long. The CDR3 region is CAGGQGPNTEAFF. In DNA form, the CDR3 reads TGTGCCGGAGGGCAAGGGCCCAACACTGAAGCTTTCTTT.

The chain is built from TRBV5-1 and TRBJ2-2; 7 bases map to TRBD2. The trim removed 4 bases at V and 8 bases at J, leaving 23 bases unmatched. Per the germline V gene, CDR1 is SGHRS and CDR2 is YFSETQ. This CDR3 spans 19 amino acids. The CDR3 sequence is CASSGGRGVPLGNTGELFF. CDR3 sequence (DNA): TGCGCCAGCAGCGGGGGACGGGGGGTTCCCCTTGGCAATACTGGGGAGCTGTTTTTT.

The V gene is TRBV27, the J gene TRBJ2-2; TRBD1 matches at 8 bases. Per germline, CDR1 MNHEY and CDR2 SMNVEV (reference sequence). The CDR3 has 16 amino acids. The V segment lost 5 bases and the J segment 5 bases; nucleotides outside the gene matches: 10. CDR3 nucleotides: TGTGCCAGCAGTCTCTCCGGACAGGGAAGGACCGGGGAGCTGTTTTTT. It yields the protein CASSLSGQGRTGELFF.

Worth noting for this clone: A junction end diverges from the germline sequence, so it may reflect a read error. The chain carries TRBV7-9 and TRBJ1-4, with 8 bases fitting TRBD1. The CDR3 is 19 amino acids. Germline V lookup: CDR1 SEHNR, CDR2 FQNEAQ (reference sequence). CDR3 sequence: CAGSHTPDREVIVGEKLFF. In nucleotides, the CDR3 is TGTGCCGGCAGCCACACCCCGGACAGGGAGGTAATAGTAGGTGAAAAACTGTTTTTT. Complete variable domain (other parts from reference TRBV7-9 and TRBJ1-4): DTGVSQNPRHKITKRGQNVTFRCDPISEHNRLYWYRQTLGQGPEFLTYFQNEAQLEKSRLLSDRFSAERPKGSFSTLEIQRTEQGDSAMYLCAGSHTPDREVIVGEKLFFGSGTQLSVL.

The chain joins TRBV18 to TRBJ2-5; 14 nucleotides align to TRBD2. The V and J ends lost 6 bases and 2 bases, in that order; junction bases with no gene match: 8. This CDR3 is built from 17 residues. Germline V gene sequence: CDR1 KGHSH, CDR2 LQKENI. CDR3 region: CASSPGLAGAGQETQYF. CDR3 sequence (DNA): TGTGCCAGCTCCCCGGGACTAGCGGGAGCGGGACAAGAGACCCAGTACTTC.

V usage is TRBV7-2 and J usage is TRBJ1-5, with D uncertain. CDR1 is SGHTA, CDR2 FQGNSA, per germline. This CDR3 contains 12 residues. Deletions cut 5 bases from V and 1 base from J, with 3 bases between. CDR3 nucleotides: TGTGCCAGCAGCCCGAGCAATCAGCCCCAGCATTTT. Protein sequence: CASSPSNQPQHF.

The gene calls are TRBV7-9 and TRBJ2-7; D unresolved. Germline V lookup: CDR1 SEHNR, CDR2 FQNEAQ (reference sequence). V was clipped by 5 bases and J by 6 bases, with 23 bases between them. CDR3 length: 16 residues. The CDR3 nucleotides read TGTGCCAGCAGCCCTCCTCCGGGTCTCAATCTCGGCGAGCAGTACTTC. Translation gives CASSPPPGLNLGEQYF.

The rearrangement links TRBV9 to TRBJ2-1; TRBD2 is a possible D gene (5 bases). Trimming left V 1 base short and J 10 bases short, with 12 bases between. The germline gives CDR1 SGDLS, CDR2 YYNGEE. The CDR3 is 13 amino acids. The CDR3 here is CASSVSSEREQFF. Written as DNA, the CDR3 is TGTGCCAGCAGCGTATCCAGCGAGCGGGAGCAGTTCTTC.

This chain uses TRBV4-1 with TRBJ1-6; the D gene is possibly TRBD1 (6 bases). This CDR3 contains 17 residues. Germline values: CDR1 MGHRA, CDR2 YSYEKL. Trimming took 3 bases from V and 7 from J, leaving 19 bases between them. The CDR3: CASSHQSGGARNSPLHF. The CDR3 nucleotides read TGCGCCAGCAGCCATCAGTCTGGGGGGGCGAGGAATTCACCCCTCCACTTT.

The rearrangement joins TRBV9 to TRBJ2-2; tentative D call: TRBD1 (7 bases). Trimming pared 2 bases from V and 5 bases from J, leaving 22 bases between. The germline gives CDR1 SGDLS, CDR2 YYNGEE. The CDR3 runs 18 residues. CDR3: CASSVPGQPGVGTGELFF. For the CDR3, the DNA is TGTGCCAGCAGCGTCCCGGGACAGCCGGGGGTAGGGACCGGGGAGCTGTTTTTT.

V usage is TRBV9 and J usage is TRBJ1-1; no firm D call. The CDR3 is 12 amino acids. The V and J ends lost 5 bases and 4 bases respectively, with 9 bases between them. Germline V gene sequence: CDR1 SGDLS, CDR2 YYNGEE. The CDR3 DNA follows: TGTGCCAGCAGGGAGCCTGGCACTGAAGCTTTCTTT. It codes for CASREPGTEAFF.

The chain's CDR3 is CASSQVYRGSGNTIYF. The CDR3 nucleotides are TGCGCCAGCAGCCAAGTCTACAGGGGTTCCGGAAACACCATATATTTT. This chain uses TRBV4-3 with TRBJ1-3; TRBD1 matches at 7 bases. The ends lost 1 base at V and 4 bases at J; junction bases unmatched: 7. Germline CDR1 is LGHNA and CDR2 is YSLEER. The CDR3 has 16 amino acids.

V usage is TRBV28 and J usage is TRBJ1-2, with a possible D match to TRBD1 (6 bases). CDR3 size: 14 residues. Per the germline V gene, CDR1 is MDHEN and CDR2 is SYDVKM. With 4 bases removed from V and 7 bases from J, the gap between germline ends came to 16 bases. The CDR3: CASSSGGGMGGYTF. CDR3 nucleotides: TGTGCCAGCAGTTCGGGGGGCGGGATGGGTGGCTACACCTTC.

This rearrangement joins TRBV27 to TRBJ1-2, with TRBD1 matching over 9 bases. Trimming removed 4 bases from V and 6 bases from J; junction bases left unmatched: 3. This CDR3 has 13 residues. CDR1 is MNHEY and CDR2 is SMNVEV in the germline V gene (reference sequence). In DNA, the CDR3 is TGTGCCAGCAGTTCCTGGACAGGGGATGGCTACACCTTC. It codes for CASSSWTGDGYTF.

The chain links TRBV19 to TRBJ2-7; no firm D call. Germline assignment: CDR1 LNHDA and CDR2 SQIVND (reference sequence). CDR3 length: 16 residues. Trimming removed 3 bases from V and 0 bases from J, with 15 bases in between. The CDR3 loop is CASSMVTRALSYEQYF. The CDR3 coding sequence is TGTGCCAGTAGTATGGTGACACGAGCCCTCTCCTACGAGCAGTACTTC.

This clone came up once. The rearrangement links TRBV3-1 (or the pseudogene TRBV3-2) to TRBJ2-1, with 8 bases aligning to TRBD2. Germline V lookup: CDR1 LGHDT, CDR2 YNNKEL (reference sequence). The CDR3 has 16 amino acids. Trimming removed 2 bases from V and 0 bases from J; junction bases left unmatched: 3. Here the CDR3 reads CASSQLSGSSYNEQFF. CDR3 DNA: TGTGCCAGCAGCCAATTAAGCGGGAGCTCCTACAATGAGCAGTTCTTC.

V gene TRBV28 combines with J gene TRBJ2-4, with TRBD2 identical over 14 bases. The CDR3 consists of 23 residues. J lost 1 base, V lost 6 bases, and 23 bases had no gene match. The germline V gene encodes CDR1 MDHEN and CDR2 SYDVKM. CDR3 residues: CASRHSLGLAGAPSSWAKNIQYF. The CDR3 DNA follows: TGTGCCAGCAGACACTCTTTGGGACTAGCGGGAGCACCGTCCTCGTGGGCCAAAAACATTCAGTACTTC.

This chain connects TRBV6-5 to TRBJ2-3, with D unresolved. The CDR3 length is 16 residues. Germline lookup yields CDR1 MNHEY and CDR2 SVGAGI. V was pared by 0 bases and J by 2 bases, with 12 bases between. The chain's CDR3 is CASSYSMARITDTQYF. CDR3 in DNA: TGTGCCAGCAGTTACTCGATGGCGCGGATCACAGATACGCAGTATTTT.

The chain has TRBV28 and TRBJ1-4; TRBD1 might be the D (6 bases). Germline assignment: CDR1 MDHEN and CDR2 SYDVKM. The V end was cut by 6 bases, the J end by 5 bases, with 16 bases between. The CDR3 contains 15 residues. CDR3 region: CASRSSGTHNEKLFF. The CDR3, as DNA: TGTGCCAGCAGAAGTTCCGGGACACACAATGAAAAACTGTTTTTT. Full variable domain (remainder filled in from reference TRBV28 and TRBJ1-4): DVKVTQSSRYLVKRTGEKVFLECVQDMDHENMFWYRQDPGLGLRLIYFSYDVKMKEKGDIPEGYSVSREKKERFSLILESASTNQTSMYLCASRSSGTHNEKLFFGSGTQLSVL.

V usage is TRBV13 and J usage is TRBJ2-3; TRBD2 matches 15 bases. Germline V lookup: CDR1 PRHDT, CDR2 FYEKMQ (reference sequence). The trim removed 5 bases at V and 4 bases at J, leaving 4 bases unmatched. The CDR3 is 16 amino acids. The DNA for the CDR3 is TGTGCCAGCAGCACCGGACTAGCGGGAGGGGCAGATACGCAGTATTTT. Translation gives CASSTGLAGGADTQYF.

V gene TRBV4-2 combines with J gene TRBJ1-2, with 10 bases that match TRBD1. Unmatched junction bases numbered 10, after V lost 0 bases and J lost 6 bases. This CDR3 has 17 amino acids. Germline lookup yields CDR1 LGHNA and CDR2 YNFKEQ. CDR3 residues: CASSQDIRQGAWNGYTF. In nucleotides, the CDR3 is TGTGCCAGCAGCCAAGATATCCGACAGGGGGCTTGGAATGGCTACACCTTC.

The chain joins TRBV10-3 to TRBJ1-6, with D maybe TRBD1 (5 bases). Trimming removed 4 bases from V and 4 bases from J, with 5 bases in between. The CDR3 is 13 residues long. Germline V gene lookup returns CDR1 ENHRY and CDR2 SYGVKD. This chain's CDR3 is CAISAGYNSPLHF. DNA of the CDR3: TGTGCCATCAGTGCAGGGTATAATTCACCCCTCCACTTT.